This T cell receptor (beta chain) was identified during a study of T cell repertoires in cytomegalovirus infection. This clonotype was found many times. TCRdb itself ran the reads through MiXCR, one entry per CDR3 protein. This sample has almost 300,000 distinct CDR3 sequences, with 8% to 10% found just once. V gave up 7 bases and J gave up 8 bases, with 7 bases separating them. The CDR3 has 10 residues. The germline V gene has CDR1 SGHDT and CDR2 YYEEEE. V is TRBV5-6 and J is TRBJ2-1; no firm D call. The TCR originated in a human donor in good health (CMV status not recorded). Some clones in this sample may be carry-over from other donors' samples. Source material: PBMCs. The CDR3 protein is CASGAYEQFF. CDR3 coding DNA: TGTGCCAGCGGTGCGTATGAGCAGTTCTTC.